The T cell receptor (beta chain) described here comes from a study of cytomegalovirus exposure and HLA in healthy donors. About the study: Falling in the Caucasian-associated ancestry cluster were about four fifths of some 400 genotyped donors. Whole-study results and caveats: Presence/absence analyses assumed roughly uniform sequencing depth across donors, which may not hold.

The sample holds one count of this clone. The antigen is undetermined. PCR employed 60 Vbeta and 13 Jbeta primers. Generated by immunoSEQ multiplex PCR, the TCRdb table keeps only in-frame clones and is missing some. Counted here are 90,000 to 150,000 clones, about 81% occurring once; the ten biggest clones make up about 1.8%. Germline V CDR1 and CDR2: SGHRS, YFSETQ. The CDR3 loop spans 20 amino acids. The junction had 14 bases not matched to a gene; V was cut back by 0 bases and J by 0 bases. Sequenced sample: PBMCs. The origin of this receptor is a middle-aged man in good health and CMV-seronegative. This chain joins TRBV5-1 and TRBJ2-4, with 8 bases that match TRBD1. In DNA, the CDR3 is TGCGCCAGCAGCTTGGTTCAGGGGGCAATAGGGGGAATAGCCAAAAACATTCAGTACTTC. It codes for CASSLVQGAIGGIAKNIQYF.